The rows below give T cell receptor beta chains drawn from one sample of a study of OX40 agonist ivuxolimab in advanced cancers. This table comes from immunoSEQ multiplex PCR, and its TCRdb copy is limited to in-frame clones, with some not included. The data show 60,000 to 85,000 clones, 70% to 90% seen once. The sequencing used CD4+ or CD8+ T cells sorted from blood, collected in a trial of the OX40 agonist ivuxolimab. The origin of the receptors is an adult with an advanced solid tumor such as melanoma, head and neck, liver or kidney cancer. CDR3s include the opening cysteine and the closing phenylalanine or tryptophan. The D gene is left open where the match is weak. Clone size appears in some rows only: once, few, many, or a class for an expanded clone.

V: TRBV18; J: TRBJ2-3; size: NA; D: TRBD2; CDR3: CASSPLGTSPDTQYF; DNA: TGTGCCAGCTCACCACTCGGGACTAGTCCAGATACGCAGTATTTT
V: TRBV14; J: TRBJ2-1; size: NA; D: NA; CDR3: CASSPLKTSSPIF; DNA: TGTGCCAGCAGCCCCCTAAAGACTAGTTCTCCGATCTTC
V: TRBV30; J: TRBJ2-3; size: NA; D: NA; CDR3: CAWNGFSTDTQYF; DNA: TGTGCCTGGAATGGCTTCAGCACAGATACGCAGTATTTT
V: TRBV6-5; J: TRBJ1-1; size: NA; D: NA; CDR3: CASSYATRARTEAFF; DNA: TGTGCCAGCAGTTACGCTACCCGGGCTCGGACTGAAGCTTTCTTT
V: TRBV28; J: TRBJ2-2; size: NA; D: TRBD2; CDR3: CASSFGGARSTGELFF; DNA: TGTGCCAGCAGTTTCGGGGGGGCCCGGAGCACCGGGGAGCTGTTTTTT
V: TRBV5-1; J: TRBJ1-2; size: NA; D: NA; CDR3: CASSLERANYGYTF; DNA: TGCGCCAGCAGCTTGGAAAGGGCGAACTATGGCTACACCTTC
V: TRBV5-1; J: TRBJ2-2; size: few; D: TRBD1; CDR3: CASSRQGDTGELFF; DNA: TGCGCCAGCAGCCGACAGGGTGACACCGGGGAGCTGTTTTTT
V: TRBV12-2; J: TRBJ1-4; size: NA; D: NA; CDR3: CASRPRRVGEKLFF; DNA: TGTGCAAGTCGTCCGAGGAGGGTTGGGGAAAAACTGTTTTTT
V: TRBV2; J: TRBJ2-7; size: NA; D: TRBD1; CDR3: CASRTGAGEKNSYEQYF; DNA: TGTGCCAGCAGGACAGGGGCAGGGGAGAAAAACTCCTACGAGCAGTACTTC
V: TRBV28; J: TRBJ1-5; size: once; D: NA; CDR3: CASKVPLGQPQHF; DNA: TGTGCCAGCAAAGTTCCCTTAGGTCAGCCCCAGCATTTT
V: TRBV30; J: TRBJ2-3; size: NA; D: NA; CDR3: CAWAGTPTDTQYF; DNA: TGTGCCTGGGCCGGGACTCCCACTGATACGCAGTATTTT
V: TRBV25-1; J: TRBJ2-1; size: NA; D: NA; CDR3: CASSERDYNEQFF; DNA: TGTGCCAGCAGTGAGCGGGACTACAATGAGCAGTTCTTC
V: TRBV19; J: TRBJ1-5; size: NA; D: TRBD1; CDR3: CASRWGQGANQPQHF; DNA: TGTGCCAGTAGGTGGGGACAGGGAGCAAATCAGCCCCAGCATTTT
V: TRBV7-2; J: TRBJ1-4; size: NA; D: TRBD1; CDR3: CASSQTGGARSEKLFF; DNA: TGTGCCAGCAGCCAGACAGGGGGCGCCCGGAGCGAAAAACTGTTTTTT
V: TRBV19; J: TRBJ2-7; size: NA; D: TRBD2; CDR3: CASSTEKSGRAYEQYF; DNA: TGTGCCAGTAGTACCGAAAAGAGCGGGAGGGCCTACGAGCAGTACTTC
V: TRBV20-1; J: TRBJ1-1; size: NA; D: NA; CDR3: CSATWNTEAFF; DNA: TGCAGTGCTACCTGGAACACTGAAGCTTTCTTT
V: TRBV6-6; J: TRBJ2-3; size: NA; D: TRBD1; CDR3: CASRGPGQGTDTQYF; DNA: TGTGCCAGCAGGGGCCCGGGACAGGGCACAGATACGCAGTATTTT
V: TRBV4-1; J: TRBJ2-3; size: NA; D: TRBD1; CDR3: CASSQEGQASDTQYF; DNA: TGCGCCAGCAGCCAAGAGGGACAGGCATCAGATACGCAGTATTTT